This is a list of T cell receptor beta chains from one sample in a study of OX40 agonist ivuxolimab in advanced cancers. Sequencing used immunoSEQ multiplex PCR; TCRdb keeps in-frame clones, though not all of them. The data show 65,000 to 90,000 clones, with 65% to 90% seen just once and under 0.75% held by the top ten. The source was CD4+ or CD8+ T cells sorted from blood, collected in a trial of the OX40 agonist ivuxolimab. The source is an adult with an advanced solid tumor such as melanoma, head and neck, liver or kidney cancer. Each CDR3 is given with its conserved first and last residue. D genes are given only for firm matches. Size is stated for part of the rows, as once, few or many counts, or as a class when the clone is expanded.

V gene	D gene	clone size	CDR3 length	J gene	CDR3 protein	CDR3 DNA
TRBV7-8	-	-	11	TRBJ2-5	CASSLIETQYF	TGTGCCAGCAGCTTAATCGAGACCCAGTACTTC
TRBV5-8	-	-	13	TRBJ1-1	CASSPRGWTEAFF	TGTGCCAGCAGTCCTAGGGGGTGGACTGAAGCTTTCTTT
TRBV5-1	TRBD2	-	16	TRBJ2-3	CASSSPTSGSTDTQYF	TGCGCCAGCAGCTCGCCGACTAGCGGTAGCACAGATACGCAGTATTTT
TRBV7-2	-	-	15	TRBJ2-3	CASSLSSGSTDTQYF	TGTGCCAGCAGCCTTAGTTCGGGGAGCACAGATACGCAGTATTTT
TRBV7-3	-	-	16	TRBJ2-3	CASSLTGSHSGDTQYF	TGTGCCAGCAGCTTAACGGGGTCCCACTCCGGAGATACGCAGTATTTT
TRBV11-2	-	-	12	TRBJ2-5	CASRSPAGQQYF	TGTGCCAGCAGATCCCCCGCGGGACAGCAATACTTC
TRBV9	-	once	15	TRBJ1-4	CASNKRRCGALKLFF	TGTGCCAGCAATAAAAGACGGTGCGGCGCGTTAAAACTGTTTTTT
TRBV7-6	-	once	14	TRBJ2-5	CASSLWGGDETQYF	TGTGCCAGCAGCTTATGGGGGGGCGATGAGACCCAGTACTTC
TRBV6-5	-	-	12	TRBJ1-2	CASSYRRGGYTF	TGTGCCAGCAGTTACCGACGTGGGGGCTACACCTTC
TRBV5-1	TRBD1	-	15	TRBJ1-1	CASSLRLDRFSEAFF	TGCGCCAGCAGCTTGAGGTTGGACAGGTTTTCTGAAGCTTTCTTT
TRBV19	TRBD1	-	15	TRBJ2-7	CASSPGQAPSYEQYF	TGTGCCAGTAGTCCGGGACAGGCTCCCTCCTACGAGCAGTACTTC
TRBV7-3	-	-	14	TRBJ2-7	CASSPGPGEYEQYF	TGTGCCAGCAGCCCCGGACCAGGGGAATACGAGCAGTACTTC
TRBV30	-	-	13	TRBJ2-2	CAWSRSSTGELFF	TGTGCCTGGAGTAGGTCCAGCACCGGGGAGCTGTTTTTT
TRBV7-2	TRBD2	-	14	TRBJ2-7	CASTPGGGAYEQYF	TGTGCCAGCACCCCGGGAGGCGGCGCCTACGAGCAGTACTTC
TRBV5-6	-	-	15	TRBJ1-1	CASSLIAASLTEAFF	TGTGCCAGCAGCTTGATTGCGGCGTCGCTCACTGAAGCTTTCTTT
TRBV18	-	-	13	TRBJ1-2	CASSPGDIYGYTF	TGTGCCAGCTCACCAGGGGACATCTATGGCTACACCTTC
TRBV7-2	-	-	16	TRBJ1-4	CASSLGNQWDNEKLFF	TGTGCCAGCAGCTTAGGGAACCAGTGGGATAATGAAAAACTGTTTTTT
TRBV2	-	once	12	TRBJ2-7	CASKGTPREQYF	TGTGCCAGCAAGGGGACTCCTAGGGAGCAGTACTTC
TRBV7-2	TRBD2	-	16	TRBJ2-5	CASSFSPGGRVETQYF	TGTGCCAGCAGCTTTAGCCCGGGGGGGCGGGTGGAGACCCAGTACTTC
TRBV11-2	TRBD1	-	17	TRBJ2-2	CASSLGAGQVYTGELFF	TGTGCCAGCAGCTTGGGGGCGGGACAGGTGTACACCGGGGAGCTGTTTTTT
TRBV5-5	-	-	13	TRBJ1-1	CASSPRGDTEAFF	TGTGCCAGCAGCCCGCGGGGCGACACTGAAGCTTTCTTT
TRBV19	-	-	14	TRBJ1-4	CASSKGQNNEKLFF	TGTGCCAGTAGTAAAGGACAGAATAATGAAAAACTGTTTTTT
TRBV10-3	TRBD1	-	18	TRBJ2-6	CAIRSGGDRGGGANVLTF	TGTGCCATCCGATCAGGAGGGGACAGGGGTGGTGGGGCCAACGTCCTGACTTTC
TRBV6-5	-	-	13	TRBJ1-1	CASSPNLGTEAFF	TGTGCCAGCAGCCCAAATTTGGGGACTGAAGCTTTCTTT
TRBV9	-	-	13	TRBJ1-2	CASSVPGIYGYTF	TGTGCCAGCAGCGTGCCAGGGATATATGGCTACACCTTC
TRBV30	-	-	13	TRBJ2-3	CAWSGGGTDTQYF	TGTGCCTGGAGTGGTGGGGGCACAGATACGCAGTATTTT
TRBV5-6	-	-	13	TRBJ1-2	CASSRVRGYGYTF	TGTGCCAGCAGCAGGGTCCGGGGCTATGGCTACACCTTC
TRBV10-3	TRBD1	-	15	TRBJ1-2	CAIAGGKGQHYGYTF	TGTGCCATCGCGGGTGGTAAGGGACAGCACTATGGCTACACCTTC
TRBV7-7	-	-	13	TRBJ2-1	CASSSPSGDEQFF	TGTGCCAGCAGCTCCCCCTCCGGGGATGAGCAGTTCTTC
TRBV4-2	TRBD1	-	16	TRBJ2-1	CASSLSQGAIYNEQFF	TGTGCCAGCAGCCTGTCACAGGGGGCCATCTACAATGAGCAGTTCTTC
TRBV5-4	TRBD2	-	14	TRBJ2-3	CASENRGGSDTQYF	TGTGCCAGCGAAAATCGGGGGGGATCAGATACGCAGTATTTT
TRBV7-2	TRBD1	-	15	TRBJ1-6	CASSQGQGARSPLHF	TGTGCCAGCAGCCAGGGACAGGGGGCGCGGTCACCCCTCCACTTT
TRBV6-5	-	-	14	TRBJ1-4	CASSGGAAGEKLFF	TGTGCCAGCAGCGGGGGGGCAGCTGGAGAAAAACTGTTTTTT
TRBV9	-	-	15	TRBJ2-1	CASSVDGGSYNEQFF	TGTGCCAGCAGCGTAGACGGGGGTTCCTACAATGAGCAGTTCTTC
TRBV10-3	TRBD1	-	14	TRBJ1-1	CAISEGPGGTEAFF	TGTGCCATCAGTGAGGGTCCAGGGGGGACTGAAGCTTTCTTT
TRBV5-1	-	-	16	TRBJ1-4	CASSLEGRDKNEKLFF	TGCGCCAGCAGCTTGGAAGGGCGGGACAAGAATGAAAAACTGTTTTTT
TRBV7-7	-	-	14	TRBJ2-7	CASSFRRDSYEQYF	TGTGCCAGCAGCTTTCGCAGGGACTCCTACGAGCAGTACTTC
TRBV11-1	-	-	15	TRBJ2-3	CASSPTGTSTDTQYF	TGTGCCAGCAGCCCCACCGGGACTAGCACAGATACGCAGTATTTT
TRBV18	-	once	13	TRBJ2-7	CASSPPLRSEQYF	TGTGCCAGCTCACCACCGCTCCGTTCCGAGCAGTACTTC
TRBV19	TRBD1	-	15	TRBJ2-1	CASSTGTGSYNEQFF	TGTGCCAGTAGTACCGGGACAGGGTCCTACAATGAGCAGTTCTTC
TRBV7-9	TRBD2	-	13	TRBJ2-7	CASSFGGAYEQYF	TGTGCCAGCAGCTTTGGGGGGGCCTACGAGCAGTACTTC
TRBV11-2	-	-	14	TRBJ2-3	CASSLEQGTDTQYF	TGTGCCAGCAGCTTAGAACAGGGCACAGATACGCAGTATTTT
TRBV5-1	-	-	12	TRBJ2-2	CASSWETGELFF	TGCGCCAGCAGCTGGGAGACCGGGGAGCTGTTTTTT
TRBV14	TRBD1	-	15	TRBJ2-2	CASSQATGVTGELFF	TGTGCCAGCAGCCAAGCCACAGGGGTCACCGGGGAGCTGTTTTTT
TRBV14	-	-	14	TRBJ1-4	CASRPSLPGGELFF	TGTGCCAGCCGTCCAAGCCTCCCGGGTGGGGAACTGTTTTTT
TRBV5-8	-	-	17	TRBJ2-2	CASSLGSGSLRGGELFF	TGTGCCAGCAGCTTGGGGAGCGGCAGTTTGCGGGGCGGGGAGCTGTTTTTT
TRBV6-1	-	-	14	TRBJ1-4	CASGSGGPNEKLFF	TGTGCCAGCGGTTCGGGGGGCCCTAATGAAAAACTGTTTTTT
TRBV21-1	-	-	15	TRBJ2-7	CASNLCGTVSREQYF	TGTGCCAGCAACCTCTGCGGGACAGTAAGTCGCGAGCAGTACTTC
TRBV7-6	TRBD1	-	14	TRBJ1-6	CASSFDRGNSPLHF	TGTGCCAGCAGCTTTGACAGGGGTAATTCACCCCTCCACTTT